Listed below are T cell receptor beta chains from one sample, sequenced in a study of siplizumab effects on memory and regulatory T cells. Profiled with immunoSEQ multiplex PCR; TCRdb holds only in-frame clones, not every one. Among about 120,000 clones listed, 80% to 95% were seen once. Material: CD4+ T cells sorted from blood. These receptors all come from a human donor in good health. CDR3s include the opening cysteine and the closing phenylalanine or tryptophan. D genes are given only for firm matches. Not all rows give a size; the values are once, few, many and, for expanded clones, a class.

v_call	j_call	clone_size	d_call	cdr3_nt	cdr3_aa
TRBV7-8	TRBJ2-1	few	NA	TGTGCCAGCAGCTCGTTCCGGGGAATCTCCTACAATGAGCAGTTCTTC	CASSSFRGISYNEQFF
TRBV5-1	TRBJ2-1	NA	NA	TGCGCCAGCAGACCAGGTCGGGACTCCAACAATGAGCAGTTCTTC	CASRPGRDSNNEQFF
TRBV2	TRBJ1-1	NA	NA	TGTGCCAGCAGAGGGGCCCAGAACACTGAAGCTTTCTTT	CASRGAQNTEAFF
TRBV19	TRBJ1-1	NA	TRBD1	TGTGCCAGTAGTATGTACGGGACAGGGAGGGAAGCTTTCTTT	CASSMYGTGREAFF
TRBV5-5	TRBJ2-1	NA	NA	TGTGCCAGCAGCTTCGTCCCGGGGGTAGAGCAGTTCTTC	CASSFVPGVEQFF
TRBV4-1	TRBJ2-3	NA	TRBD2	TGCGCCAGCAGCCAAGTAGTAGCGGGCATCACAGATACGCAGTATTTT	CASSQVVAGITDTQYF
TRBV7-6	TRBJ2-4	NA	NA	TGTGCCAGCAGCCCTAGCCGTTACAAAAACATTCAGTACTTC	CASSPSRYKNIQYF
TRBV6-1	TRBJ1-2	NA	NA	TGTGCCAGCAGTTATTTCGCCAGGGATTATACCTTC	CASSYFARDYTF
TRBV14	TRBJ2-5	NA	NA	TGTGCCAGCAGCCAAGCGCAGGGCGGGACCCAGTACTTC	CASSQAQGGTQYF
TRBV5-4	TRBJ2-7	NA	NA	TGTGCCACCCGGCCCCTCTACTCCTACGAGCAGTACTTC	CATRPLYSYEQYF
TRBV7-9	TRBJ2-7	NA	TRBD2	TGTGCCAGCAGCTTATTCCCGGTTCGGGGGGGCTCCTACGAGCAGTACTTC	CASSLFPVRGGSYEQYF
TRBV4-1	TRBJ2-3	few	TRBD2	TGCGCCAGCAGCCAACCCGTAGCGGGAGGAAGCACAGATACGCAGTATTTT	CASSQPVAGGSTDTQYF
TRBV6-1	TRBJ2-7	NA	TRBD1	TGTGCCAGCAGTGAAGCCGGACAGGGCGGCAACTACGAGCAGTACTTC	CASSEAGQGGNYEQYF
TRBV29-1	TRBJ2-7	NA	TRBD1	TGCAGCGTCCGGGACAGCGGCATCTCCTACGAGCAGTACTTC	CSVRDSGISYEQYF
TRBV10-3	TRBJ2-2	NA	NA	TGTGCCATCAAGGCTAGTGCAAACACCGGGGAGCTGTTTTTT	CAIKASANTGELFF
TRBV6-1	TRBJ2-7	NA	NA	TGTGCCAGCAGGCAGTACGAGCAGTACTTC	CASRQYEQYF
TRBV6-1	TRBJ1-5	NA	NA	TGTGCCAGCAGTGACAGGGTGGGCGGGGCCCAGCATTTT	CASSDRVGGAQHF
TRBV7-9	TRBJ2-3	NA	NA	TGTGCCAGCAGCCCACGGGCATATTTCACAGATACGCAGTATTTT	CASSPRAYFTDTQYF
TRBV25-1	TRBJ2-5	NA	TRBD1	TGTGCCAGCAGCCCCACAGGGGGGAGAGAGACCCAGTACTTC	CASSPTGGRETQYF
TRBV11-2	TRBJ2-7	NA	NA	TGTGCCAGCTCCCGCGGGGACATAGGTTACGAGCAGTACTTC	CASSRGDIGYEQYF
TRBV5-4	TRBJ2-1	NA	NA	TGTGCCAGCAGGGGGGGCGGGACATCAAACAATGAGCAGTTCTTC	CASRGGGTSNNEQFF
TRBV7-9	TRBJ1-1	NA	NA	TGTGCCAGCAGCTTAGGTGAGGTCACTGAAGCTTTCTTT	CASSLGEVTEAFF
TRBV6-6	TRBJ1-5	NA	NA	TGTGCCAGCAGTTACTCAGTTCAGCCCCAGCATTTT	CASSYSVQPQHF
TRBV2	TRBJ2-1	NA	NA	TGTGCCAGCAGTGTACCCCCGAATGAGCAGTTCTTC	CASSVPPNEQFF
TRBV27	TRBJ1-2	few	NA	TGTGCCAGCAGTTTTCAAGGGTCCTATGGCTACACCTTC	CASSFQGSYGYTF
TRBV15	TRBJ1-2	few	NA	TGTGCCACCAGCGTACAAACTAACTATGGCTACACCTTC	CATSVQTNYGYTF
TRBV19	TRBJ2-7	NA	NA	TGTGCCAGTAGTACGGACGGACGGCCCTACGAGCAGTACTTC	CASSTDGRPYEQYF
TRBV27	TRBJ2-1	NA	NA	TGTGCCAGCGGCAGGACAGATAGCTCCTACAATGAGCAGTTCTTC	CASGRTDSSYNEQFF
TRBV19	TRBJ2-7	NA	NA	TGTGCCAGTAGTACTTCCGGGACGGGTAGCTCCTACGAGCAGTACTTC	CASSTSGTGSSYEQYF
TRBV19	TRBJ1-6	NA	NA	TGTGCCAGTAGTATCCCCAATAATTCACCCCTCCACTTT	CASSIPNNSPLHF
TRBV11-2	TRBJ2-4	NA	NA	TGTGCCAGCAGCTTAGATAGGCAGGGGCCACAGTACTTC	CASSLDRQGPQYF
TRBV19	TRBJ2-7	NA	TRBD2	TGTGCCAGTAGTCTAGCGGACCTAAGGGAGCAGTACTTC	CASSLADLREQYF
TRBV30	TRBJ2-5	NA	TRBD1	TGTGCCTGGAGCCGGGGCCGGACAGGGGTCGAGACCCAGTACTTC	CAWSRGRTGVETQYF
TRBV11-3	TRBJ2-7	NA	NA	TGTGCCAGCAGCGTTCGATCGGGACTGGGCTACGAGCAGTACTTC	CASSVRSGLGYEQYF
TRBV5-1	TRBJ2-7	NA	TRBD1	TGCGCCAGCAGCTTGGGACGACAGGGCCGGATTACCTACGAGCAGTACTTC	CASSLGRQGRITYEQYF
TRBV5-1	TRBJ2-7	NA	NA	TGCGCCAGCAGCCTGGCAGGGATTGTATCCTACGAGCAGTACTTC	CASSLAGIVSYEQYF
TRBV5-1	TRBJ2-3	NA	NA	TGCGCCAGCAGCTTGTTTGAATCAGATACGCAGTATTTT	CASSLFESDTQYF